This T cell receptor beta chain comes out of a study of blood T cell repertoires in COVID-19 (dated by TCRdb to 2019 to 2021). For the study in its entirety: Samples from collaborators originated in the United States, Italy and Spain and spanned both the acute and convalescent phases of COVID-19. A freely available public database, intended as a resource for researchers studying the immune response to SARS-CoV-2, is where the repertoires were released. The prospective study material was composed of cDNA or gDNA derived from T cells, B-cell-depleted T cells, or PBMCs. Nearly every sample came with metadata listing a de-identified subject ID, COVID-19 status, age in years and sex. Deeply sampled blood TCRbeta repertoires from subjects exposed to, actively infected with, or recovered from COVID-19 were included in the dataset. HLA class I and class II types, where available, came from metadata supplied by the sample provider rather than from assay-based typing. Samples were obtained from the ongoing ImmuneRACE study (first 160 participants) and from about 1,300 subjects provided by 6 global collaborators.

Relative to germline, V is 2 bases shorter and J is 2 bases shorter, with 12 bases between their ends. The CDR3 goes from the cysteine to the phenylalanine over 15 residues. Kept here is only the CDR3 DNA, which spans 45 bases and is read in frame from base 1. The germline V gene yields MNHEY for CDR1 and SVGAGI for CDR2. Turning to this clone: The antigen it recognizes is unknown. No much larger clone is present one base from it, and per-base qualities are unavailable.

Samples from volunteer blood donors who had recovered from COVID-19 were contributed by a second Seattle source. The collaborating institutions used their own protocols to collect whole blood in K2EDTA tubes. Collaborator samples were shipped for TCRbeta analysis as frozen whole blood, isolated PBMCs, or DNA extracted from either sample type. TCRbeta CDR3 regions were amplified from genomic DNA by means of the immunoSEQ Assay, a bias-controlled multiplex PCR. As for the authors' bioinformatics: The number of nucleated cells in each sample was estimated by amplification of reference gene primers within the assay. To quantify the absolute abundance of each unique TCRbeta CDR3 rearrangement, sequence reads were collapsed and filtered. Productive Simpson clonality was computed per sample as the square root of Simpson's diversity index over productive rearrangements. The source is immuneACCESS, and TCRdb retained only in-frame sequences with V and J called. Part of the clones is not carried over; for the studies checked, unresolved V genes explain less than half of this, and the remainder is unexplained. D and trimming come from the DNA, and the V and J calls and clone size come from that table. For this sample the table gives roughly 240,000 clones, of which around 85% were detected only once. Approximately 3% of the sample is held by the ten biggest clonotypes.

The full study reports these points: The quantity of clinical and demographic metadata differed by source and by participant and was supplied without curation.

Sequenced material: peripheral blood. Recombination joined TRBV6-5 with TRBJ1-1; the D segment cannot be called with confidence. The TCR originated in a woman aged 25 to 39 who had recovered from COVID-19. The CDR3 in this case is CASSYQPGGNTEAFF. The DNA sequence is as follows: TGTGCCAGCAGTTACCAGCCGGGAGGAAACACTGAAGCTTTCTTT.